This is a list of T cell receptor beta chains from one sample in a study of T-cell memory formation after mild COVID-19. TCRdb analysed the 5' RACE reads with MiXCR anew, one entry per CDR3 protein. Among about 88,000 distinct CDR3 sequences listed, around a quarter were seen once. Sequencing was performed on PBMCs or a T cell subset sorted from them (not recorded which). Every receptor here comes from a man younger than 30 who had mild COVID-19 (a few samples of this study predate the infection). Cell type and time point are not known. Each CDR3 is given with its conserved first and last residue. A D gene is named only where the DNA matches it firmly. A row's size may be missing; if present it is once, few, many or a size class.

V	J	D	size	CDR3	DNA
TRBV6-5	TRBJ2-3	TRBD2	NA	CASSGRGNTDTQYF	TGTGCCAGCAGTGGGAGGGGCAACACAGATACGCAGTATTTT
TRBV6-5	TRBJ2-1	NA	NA	CASSYSGTSQSKNEQFF	TGTGCCAGCAGTTACTCGGGAACGAGCCAATCTAAAAATGAGCAGTTCTTC
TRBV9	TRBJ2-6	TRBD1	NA	CASSVGRGTGANVLTF	TGTGCCAGCAGCGTAGGCAGGGGGACTGGGGCCAACGTCCTGACTTTC
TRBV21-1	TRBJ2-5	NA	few	CASSKGGQAGETQYF	TGTGCCAGCAGCAAAGGGGGGCAGGCCGGGGAGACCCAGTACTTC
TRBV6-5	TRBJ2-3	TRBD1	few	CASSSLTGEDTDTQYF	TGTGCCAGCAGCTCACTGACAGGGGAGGACACAGATACGCAGTATTTT
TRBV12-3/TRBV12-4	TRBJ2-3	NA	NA	CASSLAGSSTDTQYF	TGTGCCAGCAGTCTCGCGGGGAGTAGCACAGATACGCAGTATTTT
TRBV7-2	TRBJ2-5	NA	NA	CASSSRRGGDETQYF	TGTGCCAGCAGCTCCCGACGAGGGGGGGATGAGACCCAGTACTTC
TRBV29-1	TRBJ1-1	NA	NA	CSARENTEAFF	TGCAGCGCTAGGGAAAACACTGAAGCTTTCTTT
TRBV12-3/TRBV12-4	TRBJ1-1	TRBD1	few	CASTPGGMNTEAFF	TGTGCCAGCACCCCAGGGGGCATGAACACTGAAGCTTTCTTT
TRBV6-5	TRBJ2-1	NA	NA	CASSYGPRGVNEQFF	TGTGCCAGCAGTTACGGGCCCAGGGGGGTAAATGAGCAGTTCTTC
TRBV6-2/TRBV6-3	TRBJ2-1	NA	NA	CASSYSQSYNEQFF	TGTGCCAGCAGTTACAGCCAGTCCTACAATGAGCAGTTCTTC
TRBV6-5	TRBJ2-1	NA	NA	CASSSRTYNEQFF	TGTGCCAGCAGTTCCAGGACCTACAATGAGCAGTTCTTC
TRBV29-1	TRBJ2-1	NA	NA	CSVDPSSYNEQFF	TGCAGCGTTGACCCGAGCTCATACAATGAGCAGTTCTTC
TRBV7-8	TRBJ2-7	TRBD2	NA	CASSPPLGRSYEQYF	TGTGCCAGCAGCCCCCCCCTCGGGAGGTCCTACGAGCAGTACTTC
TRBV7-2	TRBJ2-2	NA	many	CASSLIGAPGELFF	TGTGCCAGCAGCTTAATTGGGGCACCCGGGGAGCTGTTTTTT
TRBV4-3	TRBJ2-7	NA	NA	CASSRSGLSYEQYF	TGCGCCAGCAGCAGATCGGGTCTGTCCTACGAGCAGTACTTC
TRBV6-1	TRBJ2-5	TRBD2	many	CASSESAGGQETQYF	TGTGCCAGCAGTGAATCCGCGGGGGGCCAAGAGACCCAGTACTTC
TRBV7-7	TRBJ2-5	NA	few	CASSLGQAYQETQYF	TGTGCCAGCAGCTTAGGGCAGGCGTACCAAGAGACCCAGTACTTC
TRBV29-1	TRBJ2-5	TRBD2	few	CSVEDGRGGLGETQYF	TGCAGCGTTGAAGATGGTCGGGGGGGCCTTGGGGAGACCCAGTACTTC
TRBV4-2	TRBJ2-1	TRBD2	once	CASSQVMSGENEQFF	TGTGCCAGCAGCCAAGTCATGAGCGGGGAGAATGAGCAGTTCTTC
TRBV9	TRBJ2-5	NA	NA	CASSRDHRNLQETQYF	TGTGCCAGCAGTCGGGACCACAGAAACCTACAAGAGACCCAGTACTTC
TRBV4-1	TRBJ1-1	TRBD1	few	CASSHLQGMGTEAFF	TGCGCCAGCAGCCACCTACAGGGGATGGGCACTGAAGCTTTCTTT
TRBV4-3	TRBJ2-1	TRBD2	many	CASSQDGTSAYNEQFF	TGCGCCAGCAGCCAAGATGGGACTAGCGCCTACAATGAGCAGTTCTTC
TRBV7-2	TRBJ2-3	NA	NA	CASSRRAPSTDTQYF	TGTGCCAGCAGCCGTCGAGCGCCTAGCACAGATACGCAGTATTTT
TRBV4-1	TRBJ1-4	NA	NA	CASRRQVTTNEKLFF	TGCGCCAGCCGCAGACAGGTGACAACTAATGAAAAACTGTTTTTT
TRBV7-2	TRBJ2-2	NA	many	CASSPHPTGELFF	TGTGCCAGCAGCCCCCACCCAACCGGGGAGCTGTTTTTT
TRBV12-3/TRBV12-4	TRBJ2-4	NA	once	CASSSDGGIQYF	TGTGCCAGCAGTTCGGACGGTGGCATTCAGTACTTC
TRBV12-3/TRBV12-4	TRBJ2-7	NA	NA	CASSLISQEYEQYF	TGTGCCAGCAGTTTAATTAGCCAGGAGTACGAGCAGTACTTC
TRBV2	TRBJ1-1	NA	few	CATHYHAGDTEAFF	TGTGCCACCCACTATCATGCAGGGGACACTGAAGCTTTCTTT
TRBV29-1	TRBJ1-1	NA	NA	CSVVPGNTEAFF	TGCAGCGTTGTGCCAGGGAACACTGAAGCTTTCTTT